This is a list of T cell receptor beta chains from one sample in a study of blood T cell repertoires in COVID-19. Libraries were prepared by immunoSEQ multiplex PCR; TCRdb keeps only in-frame clonotypes and omits some of them. Altogether roughly 88,000 clones are present, around 67% being singletons, with the ten largest covering around 24%. The specimen was peripheral blood. All receptors derive from a woman in her sixties or seventies in a cohort sampled during active or convalescent COVID-19. Each CDR3 is given with its conserved first and last residue. Fields, in order: CDR3 protein, CDR3 DNA, V gene, CDR3 length, D gene, clone size, J gene. The D gene is left open where the match is weak. Size values are once, few and many counts, or a class for expanded clones, and some rows have none.

CDR3 protein: CASSLQGLTTGELFF; CDR3 DNA: TGTGCCAGCAGCCTACAGGGTTTGACCACCGGGGAGCTGTTTTTT; V gene: TRBV7-8; CDR3 length: 15; D gene: NA; clone size: NA; J gene: TRBJ2-2
CDR3 protein: CASSQDRQVDEQYF; CDR3 DNA: TGCGCCAGCAGCCAAGATAGACAGGTGGACGAGCAGTACTTC; V gene: TRBV4-3; CDR3 length: 14; D gene: NA; clone size: NA; J gene: TRBJ2-7
CDR3 protein: CASSARAGGYSNEQFF; CDR3 DNA: TGTGCCAGTAGTGCCCGTGCCGGGGGGTACTCCAATGAGCAGTTCTTC; V gene: TRBV19; CDR3 length: 16; D gene: TRBD2; clone size: NA; J gene: TRBJ2-1
CDR3 protein: CASTPGRVNEQFF; CDR3 DNA: TGTGCCAGCACCCCAGGGCGTGTCAATGAGCAGTTCTTC; V gene: TRBV7-8; CDR3 length: 13; D gene: NA; clone size: NA; J gene: TRBJ2-1
CDR3 protein: CASSFGTSGAEQYF; CDR3 DNA: TGTGCCAGCAGCTTTGGGACTAGCGGGGCCGAGCAGTACTTC; V gene: TRBV5-6; CDR3 length: 14; D gene: TRBD2; clone size: few; J gene: TRBJ2-7
CDR3 protein: CASSPGQLEQYF; CDR3 DNA: TGTGCCAGTAGCCCCGGTCAACTCGAGCAGTACTTC; V gene: TRBV19; CDR3 length: 12; D gene: NA; clone size: NA; J gene: TRBJ2-7
CDR3 protein: CASSSRGPGDTTDTQYF; CDR3 DNA: TGTGCCAGCAGTTCCAGGGGACCCGGGGACACCACAGATACGCAGTATTTT; V gene: TRBV2; CDR3 length: 17; D gene: NA; clone size: NA; J gene: TRBJ2-3
CDR3 protein: CATSRVRDRGAKTQYF; CDR3 DNA: TGTGCCACCAGCAGAGTCCGGGACAGGGGTGCTAAGACCCAGTACTTC; V gene: TRBV15; CDR3 length: 16; D gene: TRBD1; clone size: NA; J gene: TRBJ2-5
CDR3 protein: CASLQGLGNTEAFF; CDR3 DNA: TGTGCCAGCTTACAGGGATTGGGTAACACTGAAGCTTTCTTT; V gene: TRBV6-6; CDR3 length: 14; D gene: NA; clone size: NA; J gene: TRBJ1-1
CDR3 protein: CASSQRPGLGTDEQYF; CDR3 DNA: TGCGCCAGCAGCCAACGTCCGGGACTAGGAACCGACGAGCAGTACTTC; V gene: TRBV4-1; CDR3 length: 16; D gene: TRBD2; clone size: NA; J gene: TRBJ2-7